The 17 T cell receptor beta chains below were found in one sample sequenced in a study of Graves' ophthalmopathy and Graves' hyperthyroidism. Amplification from RNA transcripts yielded the TCR beta CDR3 regions. First-round RT-PCR employed HTBI primers, with a second-round multiplex PCR after it. Using its own MiXCR run on the multiplex PCR reads, TCRdb lists one record per CDR3 protein. The sample yields 400,000 or so distinct CDR3 sequences, about 17% seen once. Sequenced material: peripheral blood. The receptors here all came from an adult woman with stable Graves' hyperthyroidism.

The chain combines TRBV15 with TRBJ1-2; D gene ambiguous. This CDR3 is built from 11 residues. Trimming stripped 5 bases from V and 4 bases from J, with 5 bases between. Germline V gene sequence: CDR1 LNHNV, CDR2 YYDKDF (reference sequence). The CDR3 loop is CATSLGYGYTF. CDR3 sequence (DNA): TGTGCCACCAGCCTGGGCTATGGCTACACCTTC.

This clonotype was picked up many times. CDR3 DNA: TGCAGTGCTCCGGGACTAGCGACAGGATTCGGAGAGACCCAGTACTTC. Its translation is CSAPGLATGFGETQYF. The chain recombines TRBV20-1 with TRBJ2-5, with 10 bases lining up with TRBD2. The CDR3 length is 16 residues. The junction had 13 bases not matched to a gene; V was cut back by 5 bases and J by 4 bases. Looked up from germline, CDR1 is DFQATT and CDR2 is SNEGSKA (reference sequence).

This clonotype occurred many times. V is TRBV6-1 and J is TRBJ2-7; D might be TRBD2 (6 bases). Germline CDR1 and CDR2: MNHNS and SASEGT. Trimming removed 3 bases from V and 3 bases from J, with 12 bases in between. CDR3 length equals 14 residues. The CDR3 reads CASSEGLVIYEQYF. The CDR3 region has the DNA TGTGCCAGCAGTGAGGGACTTGTAATCTACGAGCAGTACTTC.

The chain links TRBV14 to TRBJ2-7, with D unclear. CDR1 SGHDN and CDR2 FVKESK come from the germline V gene. This CDR3 comprises 13 residues. Trimming stripped 1 base from V and 3 bases from J, with 7 bases between. The CDR3 sequence is CASSQGVRYEQYF. The CDR3 coding sequence is TGTGCCAGCAGCCAAGGCGTCCGCTACGAGCAGTACTTC.

This chain uses TRBV12-3 or TRBV12-4 with TRBJ2-6; TRBD1 matches 8 bases. V gave up 6 bases and J gave up 8 bases; unmatched junction bases: 6. The CDR3 has 14 amino acids. The CDR3 reads CASSQGAASNVLTF. Here the CDR3 DNA reads TGTGCCAGCAGCCAGGGGGCGGCGTCCAACGTCCTGACTTTC.

The V call is TRBV2, the J call TRBJ1-3; a weak D match, TRBD1 (5 bases). The germline V and J ends were trimmed by 6 bases and 2 bases, with 17 bases remaining between them. This CDR3 has 16 residues. Germline assignment: CDR1 SNHLY and CDR2 FYNNEI. CDR3 loop: CASRLKGPLTGNTIYF. In DNA, the CDR3 is TGTGCCAGCAGGCTTAAGGGACCCTTAACTGGAAACACCATATATTTT.

The table lists this clonotype with many counts. The chain couples TRBV28 to TRBJ2-7; D is possibly TRBD1 (6 bases). V shed 6 bases and J shed 4 bases, with 13 bases lying between them. The V gene's germline CDR1 is MDHEN and CDR2 SYDVKM. This CDR3 spans 13 amino acids. The CDR3 DNA reads as TGTGCCAGCAGGCCTGATACAGGGTACGAGCAGTACTTC. It is translated as CASRPDTGYEQYF.

This clonotype showed up many times. This clone may be a read error of a much larger clone one base away. This chain uses TRBV7-9 with TRBJ2-5; no reliable D call. CDR1 is SEHNR and CDR2 is FQNEAQ in the germline V gene (reference sequence). CDR3 length: 11 amino acids. Trimming cost V 5 bases and J 4 bases, with 5 bases left between them. The CDR3 here is CASSPRETQYF. The CDR3 DNA is TGTGCCAGCAGCCCGCGAGAGACCCAGTACTTC.

In its sample, this clonotype was seen many times. The J gene is TRBJ1-5, the V gene TRBV6-1; D not resolved. The assigned J gene may be wrong: the sequence end matches TRBJ2-3 better. There are 12 residues in the CDR3. The germline V gene encodes CDR1 MNHNS and CDR2 SASEGT. CDR3 DNA: TGTGCCAGCAGTGAACTCAATCAGCCCCAGTATTTT. Protein sequence: CASSELNQPQYF.

This clonotype was picked up many times. The chain has TRBV7-9 and TRBJ2-7; 9 bases are a match to TRBD1. V dropped 5 bases and J dropped 3; count of bases not matched to a gene: 8. Germline loops: CDR1 SEHNR, CDR2 FQNEAQ (reference sequence). There are 15 residues in the CDR3. The CDR3 reads CASSAWGQGLYEQYF. The CDR3 nucleotides are TGTGCCAGCAGCGCGTGGGGACAGGGACTCTACGAGCAGTACTTC. Together with reference TRBV7-9 and TRBJ2-7, the CDR3 gives the full variable domain: DTGVSQNPRHKITKRGQNVTFRCDPISEHNRLYWYRQTLGQGPEFLTYFQNEAQLEKSRLLSDRFSAERPKGSFSTLEIQRTEQGDSAMYLCASSAWGQGLYEQYFGPGTRLTVT.

The table lists this clonotype with many counts. J is TRBJ1-2 and V is TRBV20-1; D unresolved. Germline V gives CDR1 DFQATT, CDR2 SNEGSKA (reference sequence). V lost 3 bases to trimming and J lost 3 bases, with 20 bases between them. The CDR3 has 16 amino acids. CDR3 in amino acids: CSARDPGNARDYGYTF. In nucleotides, the CDR3 is TGCAGTGCTAGGGACCCTGGGAACGCGCGAGACTATGGCTACACCTTC.

The chain uses TRBV11-3 and TRBJ2-5; D is uncertain. The CDR3 has 15 amino acids. Trimming removed 0 bases at V and 5 bases at J, with 13 bases between. The germline V gene encodes CDR1 SGHNT and CDR2 YENEEA. CDR3 DNA: TGTGCCAGCAGCTTAGATCGACCCCCGAGGGAGACCCAGTACTTC. This translates into CASSLDRPPRETQYF.

This clonotype was observed at least ten times. This chain connects TRBV6-2 or TRBV6-3 to TRBJ2-2; D remains unclear. There are 15 residues in the CDR3. Trimming shortened V by 8 bases and J by 8 bases, and 21 bases separated the two germline ends. Germline V gene sequence: CDR1 MNHEY, CDR2 SVGEGT. CDR3: CASLPGYRIQGELFF. The CDR3 DNA sequence: TGTGCCAGCCTCCCGGGCTACCGGATCCAAGGGGAGCTGTTTTTT.

This clonotype was counted many times. The chain has TRBV11-2 and TRBJ2-7; D unclear. This CDR3 contains 14 residues. With 5 bases removed from V and 0 bases from J, the gap between germline ends came to 11 bases. In germline, CDR1 is SGHAT, CDR2 FQNNGV. The CDR3 DNA reads TGTGCCAGCAGCCCCCGGGTCAGCTCCTACGAGCAGTACTTC. Translated: CASSPRVSSYEQYF.

This clonotype has ten or more counts. The chain employs TRBV12-3 or TRBV12-4 and TRBJ1-1, with a tentative D call TRBD1 (5 bases). V gave up 3 bases and J gave up 1 base, with 15 bases separating them. The CDR3 is 16 amino acids. CDR3 amino acids: CASSLSGRGRNTEAFF. The CDR3 DNA sequence: TGTGCCAGCAGTTTGTCGGGCCGGGGCCGGAACACTGAAGCTTTCTTT.

This clonotype was detected ten times or more. The chain combines TRBV28 with TRBJ2-7, with TRBD2 as a possible D gene (5 bases). The germline CDR1 and CDR2 sequences are MDHEN and SYDVKM. The length of the CDR3 is 13 residues. Trimming left V 6 bases short and J 7 bases short, with 16 bases between. The chain's CDR3 is CASRNNGVGEQYF. The CDR3 DNA reads TGTGCCAGCAGAAACAACGGGGTTGGGGAGCAGTACTTC.

This clonotype was recorded many times. At one end the junction does not follow the germline gene, possibly because of a read error. The chain is built from TRBV7-8 and TRBJ2-5; TRBD1 matches at 9 bases. The CDR3 runs to 15 residues. Germline-derived CDR1 and CDR2 are SGHVS and FQNEAQ. The CDR3 sequence is CASSLGTGSGKTQYF. Here the CDR3 DNA reads TGTGCCAGCAGTTTAGGGACAGGGTCCGGGAAGACCCAGTACTTC.